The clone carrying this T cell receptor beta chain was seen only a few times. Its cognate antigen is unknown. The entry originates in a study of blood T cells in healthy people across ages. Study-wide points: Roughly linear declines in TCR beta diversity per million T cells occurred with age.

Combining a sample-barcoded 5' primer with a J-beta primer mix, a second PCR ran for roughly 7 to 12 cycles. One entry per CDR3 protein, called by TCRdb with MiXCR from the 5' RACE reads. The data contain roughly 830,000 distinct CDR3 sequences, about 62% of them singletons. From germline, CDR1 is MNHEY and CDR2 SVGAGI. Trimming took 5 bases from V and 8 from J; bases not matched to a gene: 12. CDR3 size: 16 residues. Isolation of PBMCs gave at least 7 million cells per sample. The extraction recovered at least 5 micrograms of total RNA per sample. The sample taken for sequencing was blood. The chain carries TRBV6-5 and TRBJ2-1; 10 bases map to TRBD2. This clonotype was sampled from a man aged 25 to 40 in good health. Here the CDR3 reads CASSKSGGASMYEQFF. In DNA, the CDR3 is TGTGCCAGCAGTAAAAGCGGGGGGGCCTCTATGTATGAGCAGTTCTTC.